This TCR beta chain derives from a study of cytomegalovirus exposure and HLA in healthy donors. General study findings and limits: The study labeled 150 or so TCR beta chains cytomegalovirus-associated. Certain sequence variants were highly shared and formed a cluster, and this cluster was likely a sequencing artifact. Fewer N-insertions than the roughly 670-donor mean were reportedly shown by an Asian-associated ancestry cluster in a later analysis.

Amplification used 60 Vbeta primers and 13 Jbeta primers. TCRdb's table, derived via immunoSEQ multiplex PCR, lists solely in-frame clones and lacks some. The data contain around 100,000 clones, around three quarters of them singletons. Remarks on this clone: What it binds is unknown.

Germline values: CDR1 SGHRS, CDR2 YFSETQ. With V trimmed by 4 bases and J by 9 bases, 4 bases remained unmatched. The CDR3 has 14 residues. The V and J genes are TRBV5-1 and TRBJ1-4; 12 bases agree with TRBD1. Sequencing used PBMCs. The receptor was derived from a woman aged 35 to 49 in good health and CMV-seropositive. The DNA for the CDR3 is TGCGCCAGCAGCCCCGGGACAGGGGGCCAAAAACTGTTTTTT. It encodes CASSPGTGGQKLFF.